Listed here is a single T cell receptor beta chain. What it recognizes is unknown. This entry is derived from a study of shared clonotypes between healthy human individuals. Study-level information: CD4 naive cells filled three plates per donor, CD4 memory three, CD8 naive two and CD8 memory one. General study results and limits: The study found lower generation probabilities in non-shared clonotypes than in those shared by all four donors. Larger richness was generally estimated for naive than memory subsets.

Sequencing used immunoSEQ multiplex PCR; TCRdb keeps in-frame clones, though not all of them. This table holds more than 2,000,000 clones, around 90% found once. Donors included only healthy HIV-negative adults lacking recent acute infections or vaccinations. The CDR3 covers 15 residues. Germline CDR1 is SGHNT and CDR2 is YYREEE (reference sequence). V trimming: 4 bases; J trimming: 4 bases; junction bases outside the gene matches: 8. The chain carries TRBV5-4 and TRBJ2-3, with 8 bases that match TRBD2. Material for sequencing was naive CD4+ T cells sorted from blood. Stated subset: CD45RA+ positively selected. The origin of this receptor is a man aged 18 to 29 in good health. In nucleotides, the CDR3 is TGTGCCAGCAGCCCGGCTGGAGCGGGAGCAGATACGCAGTATTTT. Its translation is CASSPAGAGADTQYF.